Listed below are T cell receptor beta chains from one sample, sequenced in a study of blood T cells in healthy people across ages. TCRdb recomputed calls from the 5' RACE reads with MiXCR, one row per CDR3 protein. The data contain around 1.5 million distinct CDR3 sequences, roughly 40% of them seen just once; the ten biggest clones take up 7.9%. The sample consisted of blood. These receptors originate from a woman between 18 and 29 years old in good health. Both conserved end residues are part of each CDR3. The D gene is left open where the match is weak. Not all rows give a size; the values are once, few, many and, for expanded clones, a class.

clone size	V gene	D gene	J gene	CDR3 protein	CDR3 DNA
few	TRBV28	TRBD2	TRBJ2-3	CASSSLGRGGGDTQYF	TGTGCCAGCAGCTCCCTGGGGCGGGGGGGCGGAGATACGCAGTATTTT
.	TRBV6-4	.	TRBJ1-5	CASSDLTGSPRQAQHF	TGTGCCAGCAGTGACTTAACAGGGTCCCCACGTCAGGCCCAGCATTTT
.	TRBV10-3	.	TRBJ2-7	CAISESGRAYEQYF	TGTGCCATCAGTGAGTCGGGACGGGCCTACGAGCAGTACTTC
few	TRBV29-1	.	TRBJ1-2	CSVVVAGGYTF	TGCAGCGTTGTTGTTGCAGGTGGCTACACCTTC
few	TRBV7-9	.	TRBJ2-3	CASSLGGWADTQYF	TGTGCCAGCAGCTTAGGAGGTTGGGCAGATACGCAGTATTTT
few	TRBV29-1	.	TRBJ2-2	CSVEEDSGTDTGELFF	TGCAGCGTTGAAGAGGACAGCGGCACGGACACCGGGGAGCTGTTTTTT
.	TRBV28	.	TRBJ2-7	CAGSRRDLTYEQYF	TGTGCCGGCTCTCGCCGGGACCTCACCTACGAGCAGTACTTC
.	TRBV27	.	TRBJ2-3	CASRPAVDTQYF	TGTGCCAGCAGGCCTGCGGTGGATACGCAGTATTTT
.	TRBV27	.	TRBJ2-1	CASSLAVPLYNEQFF	TGTGCCAGCAGTTTAGCGGTCCCATTATACAATGAGCAGTTCTTC
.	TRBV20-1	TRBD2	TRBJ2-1	CSATPAGGIKQFF	TGCAGTGCCACCCCTGCGGGGGGTATTAAGCAGTTCTTC
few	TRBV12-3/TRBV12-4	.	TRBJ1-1	CASSPGAPMNTEAFF	TGTGCCAGCAGTCCTGGGGCACCTATGAACACTGAAGCTTTCTTT
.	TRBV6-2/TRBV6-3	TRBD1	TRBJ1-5	CASSEGTGAAQPQHF	TGTGCCAGCTCGGAAGGGACAGGGGCTGCGCAGCCCCAGCATTTT
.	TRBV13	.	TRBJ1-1	CASRPTDGLNTEAFF	TGTGCCAGCAGGCCCACGGACGGACTTAACACTGAAGCTTTCTTT
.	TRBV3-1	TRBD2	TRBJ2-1	CASRGLAGGPSNEQFF	TGTGCCAGCAGGGGACTAGCGGGGGGGCCCAGCAATGAGCAGTTCTTC
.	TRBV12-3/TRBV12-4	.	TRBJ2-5	CASIGSGIGTQYF	TGTGCCAGCATAGGCTCGGGGATCGGGACCCAGTACTTC
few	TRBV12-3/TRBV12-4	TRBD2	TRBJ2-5	CASRRGSNEQYF	TGTGCCAGCAGGCGGGGGTCCAATGAGCAGTACTTC